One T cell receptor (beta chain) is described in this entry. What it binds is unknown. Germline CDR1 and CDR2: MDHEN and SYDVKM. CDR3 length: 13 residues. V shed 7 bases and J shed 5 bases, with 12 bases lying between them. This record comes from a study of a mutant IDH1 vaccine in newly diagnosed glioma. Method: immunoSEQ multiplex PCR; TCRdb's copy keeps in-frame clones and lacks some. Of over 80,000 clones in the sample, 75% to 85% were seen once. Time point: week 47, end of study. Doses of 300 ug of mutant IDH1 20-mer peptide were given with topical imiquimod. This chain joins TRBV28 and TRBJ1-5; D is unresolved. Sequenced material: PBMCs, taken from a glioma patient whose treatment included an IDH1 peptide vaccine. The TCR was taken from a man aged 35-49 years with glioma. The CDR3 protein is CASTPSPDQPQHF. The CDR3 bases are TGTGCCAGCACCCCTTCTCCAGATCAGCCCCAGCATTTT.